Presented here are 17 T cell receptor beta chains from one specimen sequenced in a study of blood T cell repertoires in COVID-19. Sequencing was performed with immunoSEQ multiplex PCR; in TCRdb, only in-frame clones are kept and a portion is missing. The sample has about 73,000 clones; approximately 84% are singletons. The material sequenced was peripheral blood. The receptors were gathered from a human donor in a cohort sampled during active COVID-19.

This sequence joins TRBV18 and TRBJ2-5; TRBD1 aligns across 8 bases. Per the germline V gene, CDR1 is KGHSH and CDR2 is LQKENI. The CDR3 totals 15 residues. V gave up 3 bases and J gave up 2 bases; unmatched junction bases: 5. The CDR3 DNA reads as TGTGCCAGCTCACCCCAGGGGGCGCGTCAAGAGACCCAGTACTTC. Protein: CASSPQGARQETQYF.

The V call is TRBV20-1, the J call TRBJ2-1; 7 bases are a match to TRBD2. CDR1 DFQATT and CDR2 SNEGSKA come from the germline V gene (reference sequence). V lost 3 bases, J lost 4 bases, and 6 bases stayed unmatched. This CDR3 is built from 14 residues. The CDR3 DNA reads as TGCAGTGCTAGTATACAGCGGGGTTACAATGAGCAGTTCTTC. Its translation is CSASIQRGYNEQFF.

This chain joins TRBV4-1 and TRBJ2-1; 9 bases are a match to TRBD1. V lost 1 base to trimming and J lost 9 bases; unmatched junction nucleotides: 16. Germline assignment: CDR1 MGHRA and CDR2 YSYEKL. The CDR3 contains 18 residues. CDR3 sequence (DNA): TGCGCCAGCAGCCAAGGGACGCACGGACAGGGGAGGGGGTTTGAGCAGTTCTTC. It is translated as CASSQGTHGQGRGFEQFF.

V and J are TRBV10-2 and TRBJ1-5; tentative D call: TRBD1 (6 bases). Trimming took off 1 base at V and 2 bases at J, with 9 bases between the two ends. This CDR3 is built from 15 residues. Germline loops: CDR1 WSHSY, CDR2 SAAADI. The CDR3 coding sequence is TGCGCCAGCAGTGAGTTCAGACAGGGCAATCAGCCCCAGCATTTT. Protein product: CASSEFRQGNQPQHF.

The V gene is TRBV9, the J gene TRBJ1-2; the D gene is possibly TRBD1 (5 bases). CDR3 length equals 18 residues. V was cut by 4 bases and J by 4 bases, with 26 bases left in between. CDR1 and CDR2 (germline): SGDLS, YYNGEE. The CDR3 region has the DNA TGTGCCAGCAGCCCAGACCCTTCGGGGGTCTCTCCCGGCTATGGCTACACCTTC. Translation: CASSPDPSGVSPGYGYTF.

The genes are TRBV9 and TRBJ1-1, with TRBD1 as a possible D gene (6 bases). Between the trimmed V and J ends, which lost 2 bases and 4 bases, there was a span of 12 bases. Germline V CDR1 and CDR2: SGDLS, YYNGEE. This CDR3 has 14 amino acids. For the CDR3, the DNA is TGTGCCAGCAGCGTTCTGCAGGGGTCCACTGAAGCTTTCTTT. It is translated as CASSVLQGSTEAFF.

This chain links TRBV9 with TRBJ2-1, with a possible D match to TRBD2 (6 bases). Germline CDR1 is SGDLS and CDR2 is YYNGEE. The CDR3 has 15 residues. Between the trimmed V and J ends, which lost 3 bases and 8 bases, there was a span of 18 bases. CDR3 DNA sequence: TGTGCCAGCAGCGCAATGGGACTCCCCGGAGATGAGCAGTTCTTC. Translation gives CASSAMGLPGDEQFF. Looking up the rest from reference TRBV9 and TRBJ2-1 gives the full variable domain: DSGVTQTPKHLITATGQRVTLRCSPRSGDLSVYWYQQSLDQGLQFLIQYYNGEERAKGNILERFSAQQFPDLHSELNLSSLELGDSALYFCASSAMGLPGDEQFFGPGTRLTVL.

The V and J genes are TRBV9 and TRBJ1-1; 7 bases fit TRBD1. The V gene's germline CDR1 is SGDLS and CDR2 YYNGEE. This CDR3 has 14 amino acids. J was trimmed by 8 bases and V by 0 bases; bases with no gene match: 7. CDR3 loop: CASSVAGAGGEAFF. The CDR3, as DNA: TGTGCCAGCAGCGTAGCTGGGGCAGGGGGAGAAGCTTTCTTT.

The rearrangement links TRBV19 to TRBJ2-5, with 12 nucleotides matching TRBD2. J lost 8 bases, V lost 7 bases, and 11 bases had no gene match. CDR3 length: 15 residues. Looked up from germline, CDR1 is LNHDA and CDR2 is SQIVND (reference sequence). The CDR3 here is CASTTSGSQGDTQYF. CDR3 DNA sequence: TGTGCCAGTACGACTAGCGGGAGCCAGGGGGATACCCAGTACTTC.

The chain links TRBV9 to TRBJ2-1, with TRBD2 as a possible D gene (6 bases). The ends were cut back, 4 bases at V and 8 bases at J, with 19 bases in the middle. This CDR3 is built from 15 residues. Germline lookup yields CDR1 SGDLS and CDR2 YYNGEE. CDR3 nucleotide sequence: TGTGCCAGCAGCCTCGGTCGAAGGGGAGGCCATGAGCAGTTCTTC. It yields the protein CASSLGRRGGHEQFF.

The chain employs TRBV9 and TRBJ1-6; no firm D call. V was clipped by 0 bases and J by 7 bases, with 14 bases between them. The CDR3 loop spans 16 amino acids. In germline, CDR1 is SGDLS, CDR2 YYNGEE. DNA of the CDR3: TGTGCCAGCAGCGTAGGAGGAGGAGAGTTAAATTCACCCCTCCACTTT. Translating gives CASSVGGGELNSPLHF.

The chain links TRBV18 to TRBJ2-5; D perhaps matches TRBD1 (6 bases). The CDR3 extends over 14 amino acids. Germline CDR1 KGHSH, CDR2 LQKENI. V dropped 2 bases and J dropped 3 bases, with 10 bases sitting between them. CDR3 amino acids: CASSPTGREETQYF. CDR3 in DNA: TGTGCCAGCTCACCAACAGGGCGGGAAGAGACCCAGTACTTC.

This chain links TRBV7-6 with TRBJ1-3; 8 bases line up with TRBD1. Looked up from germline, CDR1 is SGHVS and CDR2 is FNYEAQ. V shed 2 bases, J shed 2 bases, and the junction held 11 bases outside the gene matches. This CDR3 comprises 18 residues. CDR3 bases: TGTGCCAGCAGCTTACGCCCCAGACAGGGGAACCCTGGAAACACCATATATTTT. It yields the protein CASSLRPRQGNPGNTIYF.

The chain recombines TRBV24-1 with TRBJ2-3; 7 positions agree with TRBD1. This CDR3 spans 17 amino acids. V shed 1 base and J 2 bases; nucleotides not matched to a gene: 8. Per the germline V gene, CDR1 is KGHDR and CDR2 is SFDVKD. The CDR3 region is CATSDLRRGPSTDTQYF. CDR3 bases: TGTGCCACCAGTGATTTACGAAGGGGGCCCTCCACAGATACGCAGTATTTT.

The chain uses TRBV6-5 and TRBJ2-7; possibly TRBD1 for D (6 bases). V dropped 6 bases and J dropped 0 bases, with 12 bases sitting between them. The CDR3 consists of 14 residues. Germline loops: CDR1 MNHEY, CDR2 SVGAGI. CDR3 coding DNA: TGTGCCAGCAGAGGTACAGGGAGCTCCTACGAGCAGTACTTC. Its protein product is CASRGTGSSYEQYF.

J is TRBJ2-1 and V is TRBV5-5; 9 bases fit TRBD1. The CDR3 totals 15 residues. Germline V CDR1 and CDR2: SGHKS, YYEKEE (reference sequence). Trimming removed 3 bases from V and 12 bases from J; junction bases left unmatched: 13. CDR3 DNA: TGTGCCAGCAGCTGGGGGGGCCGACAACAGGGGGCGCAGTTCTTC. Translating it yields CASSWGGRQQGAQFF.

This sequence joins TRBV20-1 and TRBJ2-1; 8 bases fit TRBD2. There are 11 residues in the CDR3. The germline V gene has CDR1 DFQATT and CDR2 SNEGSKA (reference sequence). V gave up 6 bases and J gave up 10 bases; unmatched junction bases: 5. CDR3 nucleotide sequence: TGCAGTGCCACTAGCGGTGGAGAGCAGTTCTTC. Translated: CSATSGGEQFF.